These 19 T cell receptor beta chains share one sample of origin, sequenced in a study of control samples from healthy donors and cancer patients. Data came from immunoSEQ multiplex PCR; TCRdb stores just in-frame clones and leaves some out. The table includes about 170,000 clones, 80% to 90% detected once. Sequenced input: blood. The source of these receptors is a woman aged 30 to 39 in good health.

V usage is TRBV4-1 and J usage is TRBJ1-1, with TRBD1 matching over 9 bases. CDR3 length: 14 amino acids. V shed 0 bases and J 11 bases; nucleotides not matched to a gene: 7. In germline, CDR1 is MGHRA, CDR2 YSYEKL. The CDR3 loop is CASSQEESGTGAFF. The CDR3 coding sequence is TGCGCCAGCAGCCAAGAGGAATCGGGGACAGGGGCTTTCTTT.

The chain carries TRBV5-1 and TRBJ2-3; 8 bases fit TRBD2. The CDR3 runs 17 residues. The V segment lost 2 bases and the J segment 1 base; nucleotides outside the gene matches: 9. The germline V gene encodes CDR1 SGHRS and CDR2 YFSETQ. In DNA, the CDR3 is TGCGCCAGCAGCTTCGGACTAGCCCAAACTCGCACAGATACGCAGTATTTT. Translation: CASSFGLAQTRTDTQYF.

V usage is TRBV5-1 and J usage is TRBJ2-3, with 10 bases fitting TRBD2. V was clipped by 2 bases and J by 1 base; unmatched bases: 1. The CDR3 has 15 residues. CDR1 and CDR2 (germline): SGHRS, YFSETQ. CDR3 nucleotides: TGCGCCAGCAGCTTTCTAGCGGGGGGCACAGATACGCAGTATTTT. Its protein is CASSFLAGGTDTQYF.

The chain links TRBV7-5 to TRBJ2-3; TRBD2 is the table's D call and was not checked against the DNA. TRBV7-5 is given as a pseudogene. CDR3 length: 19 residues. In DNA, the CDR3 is TGTGCCAGAAGCCCTCAAACCCTTGGCGGCGCGCCTAGCACAGATACGCAGTATTTT. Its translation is CARSPQTLGGAPSTDTQYF.

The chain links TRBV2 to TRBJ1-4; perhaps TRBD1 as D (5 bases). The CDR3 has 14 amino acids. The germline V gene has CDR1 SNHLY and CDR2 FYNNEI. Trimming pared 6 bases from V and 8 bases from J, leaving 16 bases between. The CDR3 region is CASRGGDFREKLFF. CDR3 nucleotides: TGTGCCAGCAGGGGGGGGGACTTCCGCGAAAAACTGTTTTTT.

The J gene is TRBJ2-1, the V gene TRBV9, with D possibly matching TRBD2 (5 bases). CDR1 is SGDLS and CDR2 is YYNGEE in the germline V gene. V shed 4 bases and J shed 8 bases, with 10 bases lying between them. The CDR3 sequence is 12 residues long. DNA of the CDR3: TGTGCCAGCAGCCCACTAGATCATGAGCAGTTCTTC. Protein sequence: CASSPLDHEQFF.

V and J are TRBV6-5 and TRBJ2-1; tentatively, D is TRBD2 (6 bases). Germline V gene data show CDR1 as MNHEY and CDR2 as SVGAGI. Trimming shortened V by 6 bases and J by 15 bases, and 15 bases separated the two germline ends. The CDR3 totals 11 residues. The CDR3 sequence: CASRGTARAFF. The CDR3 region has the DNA TGTGCCAGCAGAGGGACTGCGAGGGCGTTCTTC.

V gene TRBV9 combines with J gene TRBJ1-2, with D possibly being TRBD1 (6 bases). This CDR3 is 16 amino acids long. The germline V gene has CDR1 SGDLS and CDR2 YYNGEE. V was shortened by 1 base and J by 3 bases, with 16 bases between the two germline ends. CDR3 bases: TGTGCCAGCAGCGTACAAGTTTCAGGGGAAGACTATGGCTACACCTTC. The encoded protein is CASSVQVSGEDYGYTF.

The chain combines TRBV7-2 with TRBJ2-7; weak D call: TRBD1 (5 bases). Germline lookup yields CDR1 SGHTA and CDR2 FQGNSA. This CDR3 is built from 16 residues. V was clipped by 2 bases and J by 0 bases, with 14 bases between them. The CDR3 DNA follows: TGTGCCAGCAGCTTAAACGTAGGACATCTCTCCTACGAGCAGTACTTC. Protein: CASSLNVGHLSYEQYF.

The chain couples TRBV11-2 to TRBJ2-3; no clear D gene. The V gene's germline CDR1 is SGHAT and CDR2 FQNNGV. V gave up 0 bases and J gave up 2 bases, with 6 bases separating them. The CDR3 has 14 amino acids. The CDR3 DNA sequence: TGTGCCAGCAGCTTAGAACCGCTCACAGATACGCAGTATTTT. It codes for CASSLEPLTDTQYF.

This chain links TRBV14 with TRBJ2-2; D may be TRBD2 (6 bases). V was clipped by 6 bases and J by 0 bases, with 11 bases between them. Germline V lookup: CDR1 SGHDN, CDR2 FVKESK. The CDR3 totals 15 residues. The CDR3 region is CASRDGTANTGELFF. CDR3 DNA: TGTGCCAGCAGAGACGGGACTGCGAACACCGGGGAGCTGTTTTTT.

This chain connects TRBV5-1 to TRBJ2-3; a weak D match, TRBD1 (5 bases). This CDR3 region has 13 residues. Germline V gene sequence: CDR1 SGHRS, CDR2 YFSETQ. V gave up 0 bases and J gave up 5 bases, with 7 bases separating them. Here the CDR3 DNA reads TGCGCCAGCAGCTTGGGTAGGGGAGATACGCAGTATTTT. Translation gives CASSLGRGDTQYF.

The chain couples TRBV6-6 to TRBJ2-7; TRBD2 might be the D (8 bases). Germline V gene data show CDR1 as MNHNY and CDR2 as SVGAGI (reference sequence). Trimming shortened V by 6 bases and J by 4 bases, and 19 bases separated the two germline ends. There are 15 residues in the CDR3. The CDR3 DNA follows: TGTGCCAGCAGGGAAAGGGGGCGGGGGGAATACGAGCAGTACTTC. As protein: CASRERGRGEYEQYF.

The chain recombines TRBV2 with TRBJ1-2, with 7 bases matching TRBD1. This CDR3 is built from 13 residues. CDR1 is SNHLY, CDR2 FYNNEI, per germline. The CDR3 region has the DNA TGTGCAAAACAGGGGCGGGTTGGTTATGGCTACACCTTC. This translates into CAKQGRVGYGYTF.

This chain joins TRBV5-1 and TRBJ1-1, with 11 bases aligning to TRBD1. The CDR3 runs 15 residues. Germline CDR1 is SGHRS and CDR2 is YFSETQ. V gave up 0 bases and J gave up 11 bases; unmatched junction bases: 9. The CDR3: CASSLANGQGAGAFF. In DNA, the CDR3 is TGCGCCAGCAGCTTGGCCAACGGACAGGGGGCGGGCGCTTTCTTT.

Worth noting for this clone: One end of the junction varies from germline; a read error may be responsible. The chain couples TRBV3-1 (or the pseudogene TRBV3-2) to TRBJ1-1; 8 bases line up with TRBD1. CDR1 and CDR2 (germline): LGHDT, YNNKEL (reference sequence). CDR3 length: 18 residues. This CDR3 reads CASRQGSQRQGRYTEAFF. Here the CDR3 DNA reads TGTGCCAGCAGACAAGGATCACAAAGACAGGGGAGGTACACTGAAGCTTTCTTT.

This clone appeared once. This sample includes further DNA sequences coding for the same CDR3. CDR3 nucleotide sequence: TGTGCCAGCAGTTTGTGGGCCCAAGAGACCCAGTACTTC. As protein: CASSLWAQETQYF. This sequence joins TRBV28 and TRBJ2-5; D unclear. V shed 3 bases and J shed 1 base, with 6 bases lying between them. Germline CDR1 is MDHEN and CDR2 is SYDVKM. This CDR3 spans 13 amino acids.

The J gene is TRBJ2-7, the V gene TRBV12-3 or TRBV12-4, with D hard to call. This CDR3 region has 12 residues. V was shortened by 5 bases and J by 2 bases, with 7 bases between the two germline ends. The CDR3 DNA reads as TGTGCCAGCAGTGGTGACCCCTACGAGCAGTACTTC. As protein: CASSGDPYEQYF.

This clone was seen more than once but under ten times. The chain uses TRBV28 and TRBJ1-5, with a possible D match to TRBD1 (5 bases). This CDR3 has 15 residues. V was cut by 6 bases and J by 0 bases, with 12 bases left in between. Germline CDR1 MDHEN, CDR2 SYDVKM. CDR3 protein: CASSSLTGSNQPQHF. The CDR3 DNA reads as TGTGCCAGCAGCTCATTAACAGGTAGCAATCAGCCCCAGCATTTT.